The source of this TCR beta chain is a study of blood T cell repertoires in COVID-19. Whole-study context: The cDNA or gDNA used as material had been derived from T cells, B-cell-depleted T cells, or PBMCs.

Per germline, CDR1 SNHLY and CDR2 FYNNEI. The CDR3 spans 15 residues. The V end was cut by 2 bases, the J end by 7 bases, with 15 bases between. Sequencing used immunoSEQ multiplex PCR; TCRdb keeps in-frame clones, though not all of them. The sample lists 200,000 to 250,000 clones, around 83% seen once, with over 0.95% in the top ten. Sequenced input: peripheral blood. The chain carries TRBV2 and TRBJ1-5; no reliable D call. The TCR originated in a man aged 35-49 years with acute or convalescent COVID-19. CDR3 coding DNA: TGTGCCAGCAGTGAAAGTTGGGGAGGATTACAGCCCCAGCATTTT. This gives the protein CASSESWGGLQPQHF.